Listed here are 19 T cell receptor beta chains from one sample, sequenced in a study of cytomegalovirus exposure and HLA in healthy donors. The study ran its PCR with 60 Vbeta and 13 Jbeta primers. Produced via immunoSEQ multiplex PCR; TCRdb's table is partial and in-frame only. The table includes 150,000 to 200,000 clones, around 80% detected once. The sequenced material came from PBMCs. The receptors come from a girl between 10 and 17 years old in good health and CMV-seropositive.

This chain links TRBV7-9 with TRBJ2-7; 7 bases match TRBD1. Germline trimming cut 1 base from V and 7 bases from J; bases unmatched to any gene: 4. The germline V gene encodes CDR1 SEHNR and CDR2 FQNEAQ (reference sequence). This CDR3 contains 13 residues. CDR3 sequence reads: CASSLGGGGEQYF. CDR3 DNA: TGTGCCAGCAGCTTAGGAGGGGGCGGTGAGCAGTACTTC.

This chain uses TRBV7-2 with TRBJ1-4; D is ambiguous. Germline lookup yields CDR1 SGHTA and CDR2 FQGNSA. Trimming removed 4 bases from V and 12 bases from J, with 15 bases in between. CDR3 length: 13 amino acids. The chain's CDR3 is CASSSFGRGELFF. DNA for the CDR3: TGTGCCAGCAGCTCGTTTGGGAGAGGCGAACTGTTTTTT.

The chain has TRBV5-5 and TRBJ2-7; tentatively, D is TRBD2 (5 bases). With 7 bases removed from V and 3 bases from J, the gap between germline ends came to 14 bases. This CDR3 has 13 amino acids. Germline CDR1 reads SGHKS; CDR2 reads YYEKEE (reference sequence). The CDR3 region has the DNA TGTGCCAGCTCCGAGGGTGCTTTCTACGAGCAGTACTTC. It translates to CASSEGAFYEQYF.

The chain joins TRBV5-4 to TRBJ2-7, with 9 positions matching TRBD1. The CDR3 extends over 15 amino acids. J gave up 4 bases and V 2 bases, and 7 bases lay outside the gene matches. Looked up from germline, CDR1 is SGHNT and CDR2 is YYREEE (reference sequence). The chain's CDR3 is CASSLYGTGIYEQYF. CDR3 in DNA: TGTGCCAGCAGCTTATACGGGACAGGGATTTACGAGCAGTACTTC.

The rearrangement links TRBV30 to TRBJ2-3; 8 bases line up with TRBD2. Looked up from germline, CDR1 is GTSNPN and CDR2 is SVGIG (reference sequence). Losses at the gene ends were 4 bases for V and 5 bases for J; bases not matched to a gene: 5. CDR3 size: 13 residues. The CDR3 nucleotides are TGTGCCTGGAATTTAGCGGGACTAGATACGCAGTATTTT. Protein: CAWNLAGLDTQYF.

This chain links TRBV5-6 with TRBJ2-7; the match to TRBD2 covers 12 bases. There are 16 residues in the CDR3. J gave up 4 bases and V 4 bases, and 9 bases lay outside the gene matches. Germline V gene data show CDR1 as SGHDT and CDR2 as YYEEEE. CDR3 protein: CASSQGLAGSLYEQYF. For the CDR3, the DNA is TGTGCCAGCAGCCAAGGACTAGCGGGATCTCTGTACGAGCAGTACTTC.

The chain links TRBV2 to TRBJ1-4; no clear D. The CDR3 covers 15 residues. V was shortened by 4 bases and J by 0 bases, with 9 bases between the two germline ends. Germline CDR1 and CDR2: SNHLY and FYNNEI. The DNA for the CDR3 is TGTGCCAGCAGTGGTCTGGCTGCAACTAATGAAAAACTGTTTTTT. Its protein product is CASSGLAATNEKLFF.

The chain couples TRBV19 to TRBJ1-1; 9 bases agree with TRBD1. Germline V gene sequence: CDR1 LNHDA, CDR2 SQIVND (reference sequence). This CDR3 contains 13 residues. V lost 6 bases, J lost 5 bases, and 4 bases stayed unmatched. CDR3 loop: CASSVQGATEAFF. DNA of the CDR3: TGTGCCAGTAGCGTACAGGGGGCGACTGAAGCTTTCTTT.

As to this clone: The junction differs from germline at one of its ends, possibly a read error. J is TRBJ1-6 and V is TRBV6-4; D possibly corresponds to TRBD1 (5 bases). Germline V gives CDR1 MRHNA, CDR2 SNTAGT. This CDR3 region has 14 residues. CDR3 nucleotides: TGTGCCAGCAGTAACTCGGGGCATAATTCACCCCTCCACTTT. Translation: CASSNSGHNSPLHF.

The genes are TRBV19 and TRBJ2-5, with 7 bases identical to TRBD2. Germline-derived CDR1 and CDR2 are LNHDA and SQIVND (reference sequence). CDR3 size: 15 residues. J gave up 8 bases and V 5 bases, and 14 bases lay outside the gene matches. The CDR3 is CASSPHRAGDRTQYF. CDR3 sequence (DNA): TGTGCCAGTAGTCCTCACCGGGCGGGGGATCGAACCCAGTACTTC.

The chain joins TRBV6-1 to TRBJ1-2; possible D gene TRBD1, 6 bases. Germline assignment: CDR1 MNHNS and CDR2 SASEGT. V gave up 3 bases and J gave up 2 bases, with 10 bases separating them. CDR3 size: 14 residues. The CDR3 region has the DNA TGTGCCAGCAGTGAGGCAGGGGCGAACTATGGCTACACCTTC. This gives the protein CASSEAGANYGYTF.

The J gene is TRBJ2-7, the V gene TRBV18; 7 nucleotides match TRBD1. Losses at the gene ends were 3 bases for V and 1 base for J; bases not matched to a gene: 3. CDR3 length equals 14 residues. Germline lookup yields CDR1 KGHSH and CDR2 LQKENI. CDR3 residues: CASSPRDSSYEQYF. DNA of the CDR3: TGTGCCAGCTCACCCCGGGACAGTTCCTACGAGCAGTACTTC.

This clone was counted once. The chain has TRBV30 and TRBJ2-1; D may be TRBD2 (5 bases). This CDR3 has 14 residues. Germline lookup yields CDR1 GTSNPN and CDR2 SVGIG (reference sequence). V was clipped by 3 bases and J by 2 bases, with 11 bases between them. The CDR3 sequence: CAWSPDGAYNEQFF. CDR3 DNA sequence: TGTGCCTGGAGCCCGGACGGGGCCTACAATGAGCAGTTCTTC.

J is TRBJ2-5 and V is TRBV10-3, with 8 bases aligning to TRBD2. Germline V gives CDR1 ENHRY, CDR2 SYGVKD. The CDR3 sequence is 12 residues long. The V and J ends lost 11 bases and 0 bases, in that order; junction bases with no gene match: 2. In nucleotides, the CDR3 is TGTGCCTCGGGGGGGCACCAAGAGACCCAGTACTTC. Encoded protein: CASGGHQETQYF.

The genes are TRBV6-4 and TRBJ2-1; the match to TRBD2 covers 11 bases. Germline CDR1 MRHNA, CDR2 SNTAGT. This CDR3 contains 15 residues. Trimming removed 3 bases from V and 9 bases from J; junction bases left unmatched: 7. The DNA of the CDR3 is TGTGCCAGCAGTGAGAGCCTAGCGGGAGGAGGTGAGCAGTTCTTC. Encoded protein: CASSESLAGGGEQFF.

About this clone: At the DNA level, this CDR3 is encoded by other sequences in the same sample as well. V and J are TRBV30 and TRBJ2-1; TRBD2 matches 9 bases. V gave up 0 bases and J gave up 8 bases; unmatched junction bases: 8. Per the germline V gene, CDR1 is GTSNPN and CDR2 is SVGIG (reference sequence). The CDR3 length is 15 residues. The CDR3 bases are TGTGCCTGGAGTGTTGCGGGGGGGCCGGGGGATGAGCAGTTCTTC. This encodes CAWSVAGGPGDEQFF.

This clone appeared a few times. The rearrangement joins TRBV2 to TRBJ1-1; D possibly corresponds to TRBD1 (6 bases). V dropped 0 bases and J dropped 3 bases, with 11 bases sitting between them. The CDR3 is 15 amino acids. From germline, CDR1 is SNHLY and CDR2 FYNNEI. DNA for the CDR3: TGTGCCAGCAGTGAAGCGTTTGGACAGCACACTGAAGCTTTCTTT. This sequence encodes CASSEAFGQHTEAFF. The full variable domain, its missing parts supplied by reference TRBV2 and TRBJ1-1, is EPEVTQTPSHQVTQMGQEVILRCVPISNHLYFYWYRQILGQKVEFLVSFYNNEISEKSEIFDDQFSVERPDGSNFTLKIRSTKLEDSAMYFCASSEAFGQHTEAFFGQGTRLTVV.

The chain recombines TRBV9 with TRBJ2-2; possible D gene TRBD2, 6 bases. The CDR3 totals 14 residues. Germline assignment: CDR1 SGDLS and CDR2 YYNGEE. V lost 2 bases, J lost 5 bases, and 10 bases lay in between. The CDR3 here is CASSVEGMTGELFF. The DNA for the CDR3 is TGTGCCAGCAGCGTGGAGGGGATGACCGGGGAGCTGTTTTTT. The full variable domain, in which reference TRBV9 and TRBJ2-2 provide the parts outside the CDR3, is DSGVTQTPKHLITATGQRVTLRCSPRSGDLSVYWYQQSLDQGLQFLIQYYNGEERAKGNILERFSAQQFPDLHSELNLSSLELGDSALYFCASSVEGMTGELFFGEGSRLTVL.

This clone came up a few times. The CDR3 loop reads CASSQTRHPPEQYF. In DNA form, the CDR3 reads TGTGCCAGCAGTCAGACTAGACACCCGCCCGAGCAGTACTTC. The chain uses TRBV6-1 and TRBJ2-7; TRBD2 is a possible D gene (6 bases). Germline V gives CDR1 MNHNS, CDR2 SASEGT. This CDR3 contains 14 residues. With 5 bases removed from V and 6 bases from J, the gap between germline ends came to 17 bases.